The 10 T cell receptor beta chains presented below share a single source sample, sequenced in a study of cytomegalovirus exposure and HLA in healthy donors (dated by TCRdb to the late 2010s). Libraries were made using the immunoSEQ multiplex PCR assay. For the multiplex PCR, a mixture combining 60 forward primers for TCR Vbeta segments and 13 reverse primers for TCR Jbeta segments was used. TCRdb mirrors the immuneACCESS table, restricted to in-frame sequences. Some clones are absent from its copies; in checked studies, under half trace to an unresolved V gene, and the reason for the others is unknown. The table held for this sample gives roughly 140,000 clones. Approximately 2.4% of the sample is held by the ten biggest clonotypes. Sequencing used PBMCs. The receptors originated from a man in his forties or fifties in good health and CMV-seronegative.

J is TRBJ2-7 and V is TRBV2, with a possible D match to TRBD2 (6 bases). Germline CDR1 and CDR2: SNHLY and FYNNEI. This CDR3 has 15 residues. Deletions cut 6 bases from V and 1 base from J, with 16 bases between. The CDR3 loop reads CASRGGSAASYEQYF. The CDR3 DNA reads TGTGCCAGCAGGGGAGGTTCGGCAGCTTCCTACGAGCAGTACTTC.

The chain has TRBV10-3 and TRBJ2-7; the match to TRBD1 covers 7 bases. The CDR3 has 12 residues. J was trimmed by 4 bases and V by 7 bases; bases with no gene match: 4. Germline V gene data show CDR1 as ENHRY and CDR2 as SYGVKD. The CDR3: CAITATGYEQYF. CDR3 sequence (DNA): TGTGCCATCACCGCGACAGGGTACGAGCAGTACTTC.

The chain is built from TRBV5-1 and TRBJ2-3, with 7 bases that match TRBD1. Trimming cost V 4 bases and J 2 bases; bases outside gene matches: 13. Germline assignment: CDR1 SGHRS and CDR2 YFSETQ. The CDR3 runs to 17 residues. CDR3 region: CASSRPSGGWDTDTQYF. CDR3 DNA sequence: TGCGCCAGCAGCCGCCCATCAGGGGGTTGGGACACAGATACGCAGTATTTT.

The chain links TRBV7-2 to TRBJ2-7, with 7 bases that match TRBD1. CDR3 length equals 16 residues. Germline lookup yields CDR1 SGHTA and CDR2 FQGNSA. After removal of 1 base from V and 2 bases from J, the junction contained 8 bases not matched to a gene. CDR3 residues: CASSLVQGRGTYEQYF. The CDR3 DNA follows: TGTGCCAGCAGCTTAGTCCAGGGCAGGGGGACCTACGAGCAGTACTTC.

The chain has TRBV7-6 and TRBJ2-1; D may be TRBD2 (6 bases). V lost 2 bases and J 2 bases, leaving 10 bases between the germline ends. Germline V gene sequence: CDR1 SGHVS, CDR2 FNYEAQ. The CDR3 spans 15 residues. The CDR3 loop is CASSLSAGPYNEQFF. The CDR3 nucleotides are TGTGCCAGCAGCTTATCGGCGGGGCCCTACAATGAGCAGTTCTTC.

This chain links TRBV18 with TRBJ2-7, with 7 bases that match TRBD2. This CDR3 is 13 amino acids long. V dropped 2 bases and J dropped 7; count of bases not matched to a gene: 5. CDR1 is KGHSH and CDR2 is LQKENI in the germline V gene. Here the CDR3 reads CASSPGLDQEQYF. The CDR3 bases are TGTGCCAGCTCACCAGGACTAGATCAGGAGCAGTACTTC.

The V call is TRBV19, the J call TRBJ1-1, with a weak D call TRBD1 (5 bases). V lost 5 bases to trimming and J lost 0 bases, with 10 bases between them. Germline lookup yields CDR1 LNHDA and CDR2 SQIVND (reference sequence). The CDR3 loop spans 14 amino acids. CDR3 region: CASSSTGMNTEAFF. DNA of the CDR3: TGTGCCAGTAGTTCAACAGGTATGAACACTGAAGCTTTCTTT.

This chain connects TRBV7-6 to TRBJ2-1; 13 nucleotides line up with TRBD2. The junction had 6 bases not matched to a gene; V was cut back by 5 bases and J by 8 bases. Looked up from germline, CDR1 is SGHVS and CDR2 is FNYEAQ. The CDR3 length is 15 residues. CDR3 bases: TGTGCCAGCAGCATGGGACTAGCGGGGATCTATGAGCAGTTCTTC. This codes for CASSMGLAGIYEQFF.

This chain links TRBV4-3 with TRBJ2-7; possible D gene TRBD2, 6 bases. Germline lookup yields CDR1 LGHNA and CDR2 YSLEER. V lost 5 bases, J lost 4 bases, and 12 bases lay in between. This CDR3 has 13 residues. This chain's CDR3 is CASSGGAKYEQYF. The CDR3 DNA reads TGCGCCAGCAGCGGAGGGGCGAAGTACGAGCAGTACTTC.

The chain combines TRBV7-9 with TRBJ1-6; no reliable D call. Germline lookup yields CDR1 SEHNR and CDR2 FQNEAQ (reference sequence). This CDR3 is built from 16 residues. Trimming cost V 0 bases and J 9 bases, with 15 bases left between them. This CDR3 reads CASSLALAGPLSPLHF. The CDR3 coding sequence is TGTGCCAGCAGCTTAGCGCTGGCAGGCCCGCTTTCACCCCTCCACTTT.